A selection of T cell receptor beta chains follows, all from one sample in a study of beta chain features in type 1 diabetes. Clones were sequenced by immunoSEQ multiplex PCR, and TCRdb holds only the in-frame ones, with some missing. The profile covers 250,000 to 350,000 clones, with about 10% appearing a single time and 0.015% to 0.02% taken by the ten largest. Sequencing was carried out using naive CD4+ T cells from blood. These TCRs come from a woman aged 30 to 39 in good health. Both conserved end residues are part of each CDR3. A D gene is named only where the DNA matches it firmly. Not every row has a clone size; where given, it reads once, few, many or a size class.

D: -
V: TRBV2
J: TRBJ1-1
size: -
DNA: TGTGCCAGCATTACGGACACGAACACTGAAGCTTTCTTT
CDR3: CASITDTNTEAFF

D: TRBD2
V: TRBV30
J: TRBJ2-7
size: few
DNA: TGTGCCTGGAGTCGGCCTAGCGGAACCTACGAGCAGTACTTC
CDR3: CAWSRPSGTYEQYF

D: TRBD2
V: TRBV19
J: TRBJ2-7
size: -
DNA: TGTGCCAGTAGTAACCCAGCGGGGACCTCCTACGAGCAGTACTTC
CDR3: CASSNPAGTSYEQYF

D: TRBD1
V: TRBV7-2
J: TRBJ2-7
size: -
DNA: TGTGCCAGCAGCTTACACGCAGGGACAGGGGAGCAGTACTTC
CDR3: CASSLHAGTGEQYF

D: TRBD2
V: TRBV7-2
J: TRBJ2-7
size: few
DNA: TGTGCCAGCAGCTTAACGTGGGGGGGACTAGCGGGAGGATGGGAGCAGTACTTC
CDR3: CASSLTWGGLAGGWEQYF

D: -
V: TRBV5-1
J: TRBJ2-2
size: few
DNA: TGCGCCAGCAGCTTGGCGCCGGTGAACACCGGGGAGCTGTTTTTT
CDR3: CASSLAPVNTGELFF

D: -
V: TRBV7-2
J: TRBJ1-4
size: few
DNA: TGTGCCAGCAGTTGGACAGTTAATGAAAAACTGTTTTTT
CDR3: CASSWTVNEKLFF

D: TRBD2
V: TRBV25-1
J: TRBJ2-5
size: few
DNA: TGTGCCAGCAGTGAAGGGCGGGGGACTAGAGGAGAGACCCAGTACTTC
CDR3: CASSEGRGTRGETQYF

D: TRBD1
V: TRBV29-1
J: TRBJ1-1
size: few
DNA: TGCAGCGGTGGACAGGGCCCAGGCACTGAAGCTTTCTTT
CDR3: CSGGQGPGTEAFF

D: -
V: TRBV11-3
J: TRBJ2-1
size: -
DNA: TGTGCCAGCAGCTTCCGTCATCAGAATGAGCAGTTCTTC
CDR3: CASSFRHQNEQFF

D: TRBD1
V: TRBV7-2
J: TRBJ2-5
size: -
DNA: TGTGCCAGCAGCCAGGCCACAGGGGGTGTAGAGACCCAGTACTTC
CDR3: CASSQATGGVETQYF

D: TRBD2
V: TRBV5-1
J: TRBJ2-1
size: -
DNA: TGCGCCAGCAGCTTAGCGACTAGCGGGAGGGTCGGGGATGAGCAGTTCTTC
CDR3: CASSLATSGRVGDEQFF

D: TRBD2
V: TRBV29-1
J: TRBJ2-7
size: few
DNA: TGCAGCGTTGTTCTAGGCGGGAGCGTCGACGAGCAGTACTTC
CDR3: CSVVLGGSVDEQYF

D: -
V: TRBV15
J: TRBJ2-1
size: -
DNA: TGTGCCACCGGGGCGAACAATGAGCAGTTCTTC
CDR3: CATGANNEQFF

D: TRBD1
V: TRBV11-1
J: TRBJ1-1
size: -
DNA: TGTGCCAGCAGCAAACAGGGGGGCACTGAAGCTTTCTTT
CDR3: CASSKQGGTEAFF

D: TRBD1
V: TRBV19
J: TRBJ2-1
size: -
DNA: TGTGCCAGTAGTAGACAGGGCCATGAGCAGTTCTTC
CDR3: CASSRQGHEQFF

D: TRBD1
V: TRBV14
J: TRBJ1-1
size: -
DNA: TGTGCCAGCAGCAAAGGACAGGGGGGGAAACGGGTCGCTGAAGCTTTCTTT
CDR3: CASSKGQGGKRVAEAFF

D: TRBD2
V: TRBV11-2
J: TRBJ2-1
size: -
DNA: TGTGCCAGCAGCCCAGGCGGCGGGAGGAACTACAATGAGCAGTTCTTC
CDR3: CASSPGGGRNYNEQFF

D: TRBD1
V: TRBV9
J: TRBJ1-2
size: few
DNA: TGTGCCAGCAGCCCGGGACAGGTGAATTTTGATGGCTACACCTTC
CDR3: CASSPGQVNFDGYTF

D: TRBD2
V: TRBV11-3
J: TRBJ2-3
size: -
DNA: TGTGCCAGCAGCCCCGGGACTAGCGGAAGCACAGATACGCAGTATTTT
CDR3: CASSPGTSGSTDTQYF

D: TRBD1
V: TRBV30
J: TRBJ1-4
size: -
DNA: TGTGCCTGGAGTGACGACAGGGGGCACGAAAAACTGTTTTTT
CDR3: CAWSDDRGHEKLFF

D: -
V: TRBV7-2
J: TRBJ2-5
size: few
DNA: TGTGCCAGCAGCAAGAGCGGAGTCCCCCGGGAGACCCAGTACTTC
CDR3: CASSKSGVPRETQYF

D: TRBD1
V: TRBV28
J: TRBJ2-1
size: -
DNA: TGTGCCAGCAGTCTACCAGGGGGCCCCTACAATGAGCAGTTCTTC
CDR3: CASSLPGGPYNEQFF